The 20 T cell receptor beta chains in this list originate from one sample, sequenced in a study of Ad26.COV2.S vaccination and SARS-CoV-2 variants. The treatment here: 15 to 20 received Ad26.COV2.S at low or high dose, single or two shots; several received placebo; per-sample allocation not given. Sampling was performed 63 days after the first vaccine or placebo injection. The data were produced by immunoSEQ multiplex PCR, yet TCRdb's version contains in-frame clones alone and is incomplete. The profile shows 350,000 to 450,000 clones, about 83% of them singletons. Sample: peripheral blood, taken in a trial of Ad26.COV2.S vaccine versus placebo. The source of these receptors is a person aged 18 to 65 who received the Ad26.COV2.S COVID-19 vaccine or a placebo.

The chain carries TRBV19 and TRBJ1-1, with unresolved D. This CDR3 is built from 14 residues. V was cut by 7 bases and J by 1 base, with 13 bases left in between. Germline V gene data show CDR1 as LNHDA and CDR2 as SQIVND (reference sequence). The CDR3 sequence: CASIPPTANTEAFF. As DNA, the CDR3 is TGTGCCAGTATCCCGCCCACAGCGAACACTGAAGCTTTCTTT.

V is TRBV7-3 and J is TRBJ1-6; 7 nucleotides match TRBD1. V was pared by 4 bases and J by 7 bases, with 4 bases of the junction left unmatched. The CDR3 loop spans 14 amino acids. Germline CDR1 reads SGHTA; CDR2 reads FQGTGA. The CDR3 protein is CASSSGTENSPLHF. CDR3 bases: TGTGCCAGCAGCTCTGGGACAGAGAATTCACCCCTCCACTTT.

In its sample, this clone was seen a few times. The chain uses TRBV28 and TRBJ1-2; a weak D match, TRBD1 (6 bases). The CDR3 spans 11 residues. Germline-derived CDR1 and CDR2 are MDHEN and SYDVKM. The V gene lost 10 bases and the J gene lost 2 bases, with 8 bases spanning the gap. The CDR3 coding sequence is TGTGCCATAGGACAGAACTATGGCTACACCTTC. Translating gives CAIGQNYGYTF.

The chain is built from TRBV18 and TRBJ2-7; no firm D call. CDR1 KGHSH and CDR2 LQKENI come from the germline V gene. The CDR3 extends over 14 amino acids. Trimming removed 3 bases from V and 2 bases from J, with 11 bases in between. This CDR3 is CASSPPGGTYEQYF. The CDR3 coding sequence is TGTGCCAGCTCACCTCCCGGCGGTACCTACGAGCAGTACTTC. Full variable domain (rest looked up from reference TRBV18 and TRBJ2-7): NAGVMQNPRHLVRRRGQEARLRCSPMKGHSHVYWYRQLPEEGLKFMVYLQKENIIDESGMPKERFSAEFPKEGPSILRIQQVVRGDSAAYFCASSPPGGTYEQYFGPGTRLTVT.

Only one count was recorded for this clone. V is TRBV4-2 and J is TRBJ1-1; D is undetermined. Trimming removed 1 base at V and 4 bases at J, with 10 bases between. The CDR3 totals 14 residues. Germline V CDR1 and CDR2: LGHNA, YNFKEQ. The CDR3 region has the DNA TGTGCCAGCAGCCAAGTTGTGGGTCCCACTGAAGCTTTCTTT. Translated, it gives CASSQVVGPTEAFF.

This CDR3 is CASRRGALDEQYF. The CDR3, as DNA: TGTGCCAGCAGACGGGGGGCTCTGGACGAGCAGTACTTC. The gene calls are TRBV12-3 or TRBV12-4 and TRBJ2-7, with D possibly TRBD2 on 7 matching bases. The CDR3 consists of 13 residues. V was clipped by 6 bases and J by 5 bases, with 14 bases between them.

The rearrangement uses TRBV7-9 and TRBJ2-2, with D possibly being TRBD2 (5 bases). Trimming stripped 5 bases from V and 4 bases from J, with 17 bases between. This CDR3 is 16 amino acids long. Germline CDR1 SEHNR, CDR2 FQNEAQ (reference sequence). DNA of the CDR3: TGTGCCAGCAGCCCCCTTGGAGGTCCGGTCACCGGGGAGCTGTTTTTT. As protein: CASSPLGGPVTGELFF. Based on the CDR3 plus reference TRBV7-9 and TRBJ2-2, the full variable domain is DTGVSQNPRHKITKRGQNVTFRCDPISEHNRLYWYRQTLGQGPEFLTYFQNEAQLEKSRLLSDRFSAERPKGSFSTLEIQRTEQGDSAMYLCASSPLGGPVTGELFFGEGSRLTVL.

V is TRBV18 and J is TRBJ1-1; no definite D call. The CDR3 consists of 12 residues. Germline assignment: CDR1 KGHSH and CDR2 LQKENI. Trimming shortened V by 5 bases and J by 4 bases, and 8 bases separated the two germline ends. The CDR3 region has the DNA TGTGCCAGCTCATCAAGGAGCACTGAAGCTTTCTTT. This gives the protein CASSSRSTEAFF. The variable domain in full, with the rest retrieved from reference TRBV18 and TRBJ1-1, is NAGVMQNPRHLVRRRGQEARLRCSPMKGHSHVYWYRQLPEEGLKFMVYLQKENIIDESGMPKERFSAEFPKEGPSILRIQQVVRGDSAAYFCASSSRSTEAFFGQGTRLTVV.

V gene TRBV5-5 combines with J gene TRBJ2-1; 11 nucleotides line up with TRBD2. CDR1 is SGHKS and CDR2 is YYEKEE in the germline V gene (reference sequence). J lost 9 bases, V lost 0 bases, and 2 bases had no gene match. The CDR3 has 14 residues. The chain's CDR3 is CASSLVSGGAEQFF. CDR3 coding DNA: TGTGCCAGCAGCTTGGTTAGCGGGGGGGCTGAGCAGTTCTTC.

V gene TRBV9 combines with J gene TRBJ1-2, with D maybe TRBD1 (6 bases). Germline lookup yields CDR1 SGDLS and CDR2 YYNGEE. The V end lost 3 bases, the J end lost 2 bases, and 14 bases lay between the germline ends. This CDR3 is built from 15 residues. CDR3 sequence reads: CASSATQQGNYGYTF. The CDR3 DNA reads as TGTGCCAGCAGCGCTACCCAACAGGGAAACTATGGCTACACCTTC.

This clone has just one count. This chain links TRBV4-3 with TRBJ2-1; TRBD2 matches 8 bases. V trimming: 5 bases; J trimming: 5 bases; junction bases outside the gene matches: 8. The CDR3 loop spans 15 amino acids. Germline CDR1 and CDR2: LGHNA and YSLEER. CDR3 in amino acids: CASSAGGAPDNEQFF. The CDR3 DNA is TGCGCCAGCAGCGCGGGAGGAGCTCCCGACAATGAGCAGTTCTTC.

This chain uses TRBV5-6 with TRBJ2-3, with D possibly TRBD2 on 5 matching bases. Trimming took 4 bases from V and 6 from J, leaving 21 bases between them. This CDR3 comprises 16 residues. Germline lookup yields CDR1 SGHDT and CDR2 YYEEEE. CDR3 in DNA: TGTGCCAGCAGCAGAGGAGGAGAGGGCCTGGCCGATACGCAGTATTTT. It encodes CASSRGGEGLADTQYF.

This CDR3 reads CASSTRGDRQGPIYGYTF. The CDR3 DNA reads as TGTGCCAGCAGCACCAGGGGGGACAGACAGGGGCCTATCTATGGCTACACCTTC. The chain combines TRBV7-9 with TRBJ1-2; 8 nucleotides align to TRBD1. The V and J ends lost 5 bases and 4 bases, in that order; junction bases with no gene match: 18. The CDR3 has 18 amino acids. CDR1 and CDR2 (germline): SEHNR, FQNEAQ (reference sequence).

This clone has more than one count but fewer than ten. V gene TRBV6-5 combines with J gene TRBJ2-1, with 10 nucleotides matching TRBD2. The V and J ends lost 4 bases and 3 bases, in that order; junction bases with no gene match: 6. The CDR3 totals 16 residues. Per the germline V gene, CDR1 is MNHEY and CDR2 is SVGAGI. Here the CDR3 reads CASSSLGLADYNEQFF. The CDR3 nucleotides are TGTGCCAGCAGTTCCCTCGGACTAGCGGACTACAATGAGCAGTTCTTC.

This clone came up once. The rearrangement uses TRBV19 and TRBJ1-1, with 7 nucleotides matching TRBD1. CDR3 length: 13 residues. The germline CDR1 and CDR2 sequences are LNHDA and SQIVND (reference sequence). Germline trimming cut 5 bases from V and 4 bases from J; bases unmatched to any gene: 4. CDR3 protein: CASSPTGATEAFF. In DNA, the CDR3 is TGTGCCAGTAGTCCTACAGGGGCCACTGAAGCTTTCTTT.

The rearrangement uses TRBV7-9 and TRBJ1-1; TRBD1 agrees at 7 bases. Germline-derived CDR1 and CDR2 are SEHNR and FQNEAQ (reference sequence). Losses at the gene ends were 5 bases for V and 1 base for J; bases not matched to a gene: 7. This CDR3 contains 15 residues. The CDR3 loop reads CASSLRQGGNTEAFF. In nucleotides, the CDR3 is TGTGCCAGCAGCCTCCGACAGGGAGGGAACACTGAAGCTTTCTTT.

The chain links TRBV20-1 to TRBJ1-2, with a possible D match to TRBD1 (5 bases). Trimming pared 6 bases from V and 6 bases from J, leaving 17 bases between. CDR1 DFQATT and CDR2 SNEGSKA come from the germline V gene (reference sequence). The CDR3 length is 13 residues. For the CDR3, the DNA is TGCAGTGCCAGTACCGGGACGGATAATGGCTACACCTTC. Protein product: CSASTGTDNGYTF.

The chain recombines TRBV5-4 with TRBJ2-7, with TRBD1 matching over 8 bases. Germline V gives CDR1 SGHNT, CDR2 YYREEE (reference sequence). Trimming at V came to 4 bases and at J to 4 bases, leaving 16 bases not matched to a gene. The length of the CDR3 is 17 residues. The CDR3 here is CASSTPTSRGRGYEQYF. DNA for the CDR3: TGTGCCAGCAGCACCCCTACGTCCAGGGGGCGCGGGTACGAGCAGTACTTC.

The chain is built from TRBV30 and TRBJ1-5; weak D call: TRBD1 (6 bases). This CDR3 has 17 amino acids. Per the germline V gene, CDR1 is GTSNPN and CDR2 is SVGIG (reference sequence). V was clipped by 0 bases and J by 1 base, with 16 bases between them. As DNA, the CDR3 is TGTGCCTGGAGTGTAGCGGGGGGCGCTGGCAGCAATCAGCCCCAGCATTTT. This codes for CAWSVAGGAGSNQPQHF.

The J gene is TRBJ1-6, the V gene TRBV30; maybe TRBD1 (5 bases). Trimming removed 0 bases from V and 13 bases from J, with 10 bases in between. The CDR3 runs to 12 residues. Germline loops: CDR1 GTSNPN, CDR2 SVGIG (reference sequence). CDR3 coding DNA: TGTGCCTGGAGTGTACTGGGGGGGCCCCTCCACTTT. This sequence encodes CAWSVLGGPLHF.